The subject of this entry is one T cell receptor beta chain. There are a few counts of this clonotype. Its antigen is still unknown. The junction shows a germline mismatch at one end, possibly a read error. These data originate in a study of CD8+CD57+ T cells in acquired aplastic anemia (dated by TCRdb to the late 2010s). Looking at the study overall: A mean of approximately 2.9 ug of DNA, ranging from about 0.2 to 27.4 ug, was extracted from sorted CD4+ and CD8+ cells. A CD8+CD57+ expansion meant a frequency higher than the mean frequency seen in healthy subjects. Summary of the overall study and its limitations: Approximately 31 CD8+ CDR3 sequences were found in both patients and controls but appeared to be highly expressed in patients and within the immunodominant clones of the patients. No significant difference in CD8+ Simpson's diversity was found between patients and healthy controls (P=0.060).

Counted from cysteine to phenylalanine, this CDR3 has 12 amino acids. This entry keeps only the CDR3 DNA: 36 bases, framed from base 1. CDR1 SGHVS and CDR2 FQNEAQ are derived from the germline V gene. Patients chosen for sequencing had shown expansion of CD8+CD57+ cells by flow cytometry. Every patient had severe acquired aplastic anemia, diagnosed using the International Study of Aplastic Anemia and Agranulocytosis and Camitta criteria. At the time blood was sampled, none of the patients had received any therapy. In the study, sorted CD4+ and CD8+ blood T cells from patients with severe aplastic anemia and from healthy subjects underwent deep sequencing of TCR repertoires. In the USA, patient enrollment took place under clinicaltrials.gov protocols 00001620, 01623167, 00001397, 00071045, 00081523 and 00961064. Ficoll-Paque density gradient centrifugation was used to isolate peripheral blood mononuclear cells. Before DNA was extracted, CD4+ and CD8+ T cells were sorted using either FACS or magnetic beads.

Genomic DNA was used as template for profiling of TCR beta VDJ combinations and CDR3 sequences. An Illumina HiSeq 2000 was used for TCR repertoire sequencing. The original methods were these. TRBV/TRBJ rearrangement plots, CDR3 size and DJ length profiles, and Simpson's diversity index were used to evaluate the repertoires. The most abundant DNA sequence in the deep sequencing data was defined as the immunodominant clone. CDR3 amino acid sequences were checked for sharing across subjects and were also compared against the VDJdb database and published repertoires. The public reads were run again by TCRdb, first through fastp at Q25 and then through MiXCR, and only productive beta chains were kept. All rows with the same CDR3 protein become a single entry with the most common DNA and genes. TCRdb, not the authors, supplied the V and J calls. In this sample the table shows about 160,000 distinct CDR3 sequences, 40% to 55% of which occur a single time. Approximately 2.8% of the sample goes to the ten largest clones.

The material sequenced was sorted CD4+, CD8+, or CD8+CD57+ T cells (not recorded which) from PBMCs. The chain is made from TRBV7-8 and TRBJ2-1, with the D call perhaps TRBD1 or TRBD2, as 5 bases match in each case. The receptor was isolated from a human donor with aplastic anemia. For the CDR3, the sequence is CASRGAYNEQFF. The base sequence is TGTGCCAGCCGAGGGGCCTATAATGAGCAGTTCTTC.